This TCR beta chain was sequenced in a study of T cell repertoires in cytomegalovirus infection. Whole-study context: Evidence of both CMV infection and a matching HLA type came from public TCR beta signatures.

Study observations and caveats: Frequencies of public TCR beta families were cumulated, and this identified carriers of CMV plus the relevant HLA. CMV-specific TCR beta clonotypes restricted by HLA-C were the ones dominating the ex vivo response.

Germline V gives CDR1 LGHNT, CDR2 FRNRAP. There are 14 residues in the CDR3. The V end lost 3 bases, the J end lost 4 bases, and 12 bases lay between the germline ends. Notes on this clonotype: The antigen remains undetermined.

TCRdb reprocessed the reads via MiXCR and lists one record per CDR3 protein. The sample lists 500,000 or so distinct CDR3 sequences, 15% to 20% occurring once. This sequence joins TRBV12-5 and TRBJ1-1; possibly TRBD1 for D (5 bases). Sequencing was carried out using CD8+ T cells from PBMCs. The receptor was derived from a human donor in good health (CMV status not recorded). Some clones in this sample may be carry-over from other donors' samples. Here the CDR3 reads CASGFSGRSTEAFF. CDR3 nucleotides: TGTGCTAGTGGTTTTTCGGGGCGGAGCACTGAAGCTTTCTTT.